Listed here are 10 T cell receptor beta chains from one sample, sequenced in a study of blood T cell repertoires in COVID-19. Profiling relied on immunoSEQ multiplex PCR, and the TCRdb table lists in-frame clones only, not all of them. Of a few hundred thousand clones in the sample, approximately 89% were seen once. The material sequenced was PBMCs or T cells enriched from blood (not recorded which). Every receptor here comes from a woman in her 30s who had recovered from COVID-19.

This clone was detected many times. V usage is TRBV12-3 or TRBV12-4 and J usage is TRBJ2-3; weak D call: TRBD1 (5 bases). The CDR3 runs to 12 residues. V shed 10 bases and J shed 2 bases, with 10 bases lying between them. The CDR3 DNA follows: TGTGCCATCCTGACAGACACAGATACGCAGTATTTT. Translation gives CAILTDTDTQYF.

The rearrangement joins TRBV5-1 to TRBJ1-3; a weak D match, TRBD1 (5 bases). Germline assignment: CDR1 SGHRS and CDR2 YFSETQ. The CDR3 has 16 residues. V was trimmed by 0 bases and J by 0 bases, leaving 10 bases between them. CDR3 sequence reads: CASSLVQAASGNTIYF. CDR3 DNA: TGCGCCAGCAGCTTGGTACAGGCTGCCTCTGGAAACACCATATATTTT.

The V call is TRBV13, the J call TRBJ2-7; 7 nucleotides line up with TRBD2. The germline CDR1 and CDR2 sequences are PRHDT and FYEKMQ (reference sequence). This CDR3 has 14 residues. V lost 8 bases to trimming and J lost 9 bases; unmatched junction nucleotides: 16. CDR3 in amino acids: CASFRRGRGDVQYF. The CDR3 nucleotides are TGTGCCAGCTTCAGGAGGGGACGGGGGGATGTGCAGTACTTC. The full variable domain, with the rest looked up from reference TRBV13 and TRBJ2-7, is AAGVIQSPRHLIKEKRETATLKCYPIPRHDTVYWYQQGPGQDPQFLISFYEKMQSDKGSIPDRFSAQQFSDYHSELNMSSLELGDSALYFCASFRRGRGDVQYFGPGTRLTVT.

The CDR3 bases are TGTGCCAGCAGTACGGGACTGATGAACACTGAAGCTTTCTTT. Translated: CASSTGLMNTEAFF. V gene TRBV2 combines with J gene TRBJ1-1; possible D gene TRBD1, 5 bases. Germline CDR1 reads SNHLY; CDR2 reads FYNNEI. Trimming left V 5 bases short and J 0 bases short, with 10 bases between. The CDR3 spans 14 residues.

This chain uses TRBV7-6 with TRBJ1-1; D call uncertain. The V end lost 1 base, the J end lost 7 bases, and 10 bases lay between the germline ends. Germline values: CDR1 SGHVS, CDR2 FNYEAQ. The CDR3 consists of 13 residues. Written as DNA, the CDR3 is TGTGCCAGCAGCTTAGGCGGTATGGATGAAGCTTTCTTT. Amino acids: CASSLGGMDEAFF.

The chain links TRBV7-6 to TRBJ2-2; D gene unclear. Between the trimmed V and J ends, which lost 4 bases and 0 bases, there was a span of 9 bases. Germline CDR1 SGHVS, CDR2 FNYEAQ. There are 15 residues in the CDR3. CDR3 loop: CASSSPPSNTGELFF. The DNA of the CDR3 is TGTGCCAGCAGCTCCCCCCCCTCGAACACCGGGGAGCTGTTTTTT.

This clone was seen only once. V and J are TRBV27 and TRBJ2-3; D call uncertain. The germline V gene encodes CDR1 MNHEY and CDR2 SMNVEV (reference sequence). This CDR3 contains 16 residues. V dropped 6 bases and J dropped 3 bases, with 19 bases sitting between them. The CDR3 reads CASSRLPRAKTDTQYF. The CDR3 bases are TGTGCCAGCAGCCGACTCCCGAGAGCGAAGACAGATACGCAGTATTTT.

V is TRBV4-1 and J is TRBJ2-7; TRBD1 is a possible D gene (6 bases). V was shortened by 1 base and J by 2 bases, with 9 bases between the two germline ends. Germline CDR1 and CDR2: MGHRA and YSYEKL. The CDR3 runs 14 residues. CDR3 coding DNA: TGCGCCAGCAGCCAAGGACAGGCAACCTACGAGCAGTACTTC. It translates to CASSQGQATYEQYF.

The J gene is TRBJ1-3, the V gene TRBV10-3; TRBD1 matches 7 bases. The V gene's germline CDR1 is ENHRY and CDR2 SYGVKD. The CDR3 contains 13 residues. V lost 8 bases to trimming and J lost 1 base; unmatched junction nucleotides: 2. The CDR3, as DNA: TGTGCCATCTCAGGGGGTTCTGGAAACACCATATATTTT. It yields the protein CAISGGSGNTIYF.

The V and J genes are TRBV7-2 and TRBJ1-1; D is undetermined. The V gene lost 3 bases and the J gene lost 11 bases, with 10 bases spanning the gap. The CDR3 loop spans 11 amino acids. CDR1 is SGHTA, CDR2 FQGNSA, per germline. The CDR3 region is CASSLGGGAFF. The DNA of the CDR3 is TGTGCCAGCAGCTTGGGAGGAGGCGCTTTCTTT.